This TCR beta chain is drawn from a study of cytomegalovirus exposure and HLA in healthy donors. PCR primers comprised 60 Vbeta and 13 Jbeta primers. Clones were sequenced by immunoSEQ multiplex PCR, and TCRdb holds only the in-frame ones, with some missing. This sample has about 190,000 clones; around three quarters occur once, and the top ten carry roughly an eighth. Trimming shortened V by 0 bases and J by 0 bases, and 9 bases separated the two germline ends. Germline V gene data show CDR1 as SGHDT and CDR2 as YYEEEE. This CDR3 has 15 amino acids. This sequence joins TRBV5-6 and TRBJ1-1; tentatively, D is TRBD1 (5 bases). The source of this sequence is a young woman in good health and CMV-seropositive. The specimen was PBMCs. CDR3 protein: CASSLVEGLNTEAFF. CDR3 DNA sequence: TGTGCCAGCAGCTTGGTGGAGGGACTGAACACTGAAGCTTTCTTT.